The following is a TCR beta chain sequence with its context. This clone was seen just once. Its recognized antigen is unknown. No per-base quality is available; no much larger clone lies one base away. This record belongs to a study of blood T cell repertoires in COVID-19 (dated by TCRdb to 2018 to 2020). Study-level background: Samples from collaborators originated in the United States, Italy and Spain and spanned both the acute and convalescent phases of COVID-19. The prospective study material was composed of cDNA or gDNA derived from T cells, B-cell-depleted T cells, or PBMCs. Subjects who had been exposed to COVID-19, were actively infected with it, or had recovered from it provided the deeply sampled blood TCRbeta repertoires that made up the dataset. The repertoires were released in a freely available public database meant as a resource for research on the immune response to SARS-CoV-2. The samples were drawn from the first 160 participants of the ongoing ImmuneRACE study and from some 1,300 subjects provided by 6 global collaborators. The sample metadata nearly always contained a de-identified subject ID, COVID-19 status, age in years and sex. Where HLA class I and class II types were available, the types were taken from metadata supplied by the sample provider, not from assay-based typing. The full study reports these points: How much clinical and demographic metadata was included differed by source and by participant, and the metadata was provided uncurated.

The CDR1 and CDR2 encoded by the germline V gene (reference sequence) are DFQATT and SNEGSKA. At the junction V is shortened by 5 bases and J by 7 bases; bases outside the gene matches: 4. The CDR3 goes from the cysteine to the phenylalanine over 11 residues. The sequence is cut down to CDR3 DNA, 33 bases in frame from base 1. TCRbeta CDR3 regions were amplified from genomic DNA by means of the immunoSEQ Assay, a bias-controlled multiplex PCR. The published analysis was carried out like this. Nucleated cell counts per sample were estimated from amplification of reference gene primers within the assay. To quantify the absolute abundance of each unique TCRbeta CDR3 rearrangement, sequence reads were collapsed and filtered. For each sample, productive Simpson clonality was calculated by taking the square root of Simpson's diversity index across productive rearrangements. TCRdb re-hosts the immuneACCESS table, in-frame sequences only. Its copies lack some clones; in the studies checked, an unresolved V gene accounts for under half of them, and the cause for the rest is not known. V and J calls and clone size are those listed in that table; D and trimming were worked out from the DNA. The sample yields about 190,000 clones; around 80% were counted once. 20% of the sample is held by the ten biggest clonotypes.

Collaborating institutions collected whole blood in K2EDTA tubes following their own protocols. For TCRbeta analysis, collaborator samples were shipped as frozen whole blood, as isolated PBMCs, or as DNA extracted from either sample type. The chain is made from TRBV20-1 and TRBJ2-5, with 7 junctional bases fitting TRBD2. The TCR was taken from a human donor in a cohort sampled during active COVID-19. The sample comprised peripheral blood. In nucleotide form, the sequence is TGCAGTGCTGGCGGGAGAGGGACCCAGTACTTC. Translated, this is CSAGGRGTQYF.